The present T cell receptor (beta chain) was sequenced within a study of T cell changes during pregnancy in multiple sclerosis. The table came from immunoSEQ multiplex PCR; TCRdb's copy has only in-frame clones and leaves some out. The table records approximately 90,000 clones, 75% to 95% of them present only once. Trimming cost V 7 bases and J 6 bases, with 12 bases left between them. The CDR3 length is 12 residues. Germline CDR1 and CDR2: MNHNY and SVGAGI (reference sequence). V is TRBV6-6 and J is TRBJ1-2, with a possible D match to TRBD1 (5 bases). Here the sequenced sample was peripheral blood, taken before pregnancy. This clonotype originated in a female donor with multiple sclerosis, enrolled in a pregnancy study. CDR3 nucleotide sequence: TGTGCCAGCAAACGACAGTCCCATGGCTACACCTTC. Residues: CASKRQSHGYTF.